This T cell receptor (beta chain) was documented in a study of T cells in Graves' hyperthyroidism and ophthalmopathy. The table lists this clonotype with many counts. Amplified TCR beta CDR3 regions derived from RNA transcripts. The HTBI primer set served for first-round RT-PCR of the TCR CDR3. MiXCR was run by TCRdb on the multiplex PCR reads, yielding one entry per CDR3 protein. The sample has approximately 400,000 distinct CDR3 sequences; 14% are singletons. The germline V and J ends were trimmed by 2 bases and 3 bases, with 16 bases remaining between them. CDR1 SQVTM and CDR2 ANQGSEA come from the germline V gene. The CDR3 extends over 15 amino acids.

V usage is TRBV29-1 and J usage is TRBJ1-2, with D maybe TRBD1 (6 bases). Sequencing was carried out using blood. The sequence derives from a woman in her twenties or thirties with Graves' ophthalmopathy. Written as DNA, the CDR3 is TGCAGCGTTGAACCAATCAGCAGGGGTTACTATGGCTACACCTTC. As protein: CSVEPISRGYYGYTF. Full variable domain (remainder filled in from reference TRBV29-1 and TRBJ1-2): SAVISQKPSRDICQRGTSLTIQCQVDSQVTMMFWYRQQPGQSLTLIATANQGSEATYESGFVIDKFPISRPNLTFSTLTVSNMSPEDSSIYLCSVEPISRGYYGYTFGSGTRLTVV.